This entry is about one T cell receptor beta chain. Some clones are missing from TCRdb's copy, which holds only in-frame ones; the method was immunoSEQ multiplex PCR. This table holds 2 million to 3 million clones, approximately 93% found once. These data are taken from a study of shared clonotypes between healthy human individuals. This CDR3 has 13 amino acids. Germline assignment: CDR1 GTSNPN and CDR2 SVGIG (reference sequence). The V end was cut by 1 base, the J end by 4 bases, with 8 bases between. Sequencing input: naive CD4+ T cells from PBMCs. Subset in this sample: CD45RA+ positively selected. The receptor comes from a man between 18 and 29 years old in good health. Some clones in this sample may be carry-over from other donors' samples. The chain has TRBV30 and TRBJ1-5; D is unresolved. DNA for the CDR3: TGTGCCTGGAGTGACCGTCGTAATCAGCCCCAGCATTTT. Protein: CAWSDRRNQPQHF.